This TCR beta chain was sequenced for a study of blood T cell repertoires in COVID-19. Study-level background: Some COVID-19 samples were acute and others convalescent; all came from the United States, Italy and Spain. From T cells, B-cell-depleted T cells, or PBMCs came the material, which was cDNA or gDNA.

Germline CDR1 reads SGHRS; CDR2 reads YFSETQ. The CDR3 is 15 residues long. V lost 0 bases to trimming and J lost 2 bases; unmatched junction nucleotides: 3. As handled by the study authors: Amplifying reference gene primers gave estimates of nucleated cell counts. Sequencing used immunoSEQ multiplex PCR; TCRdb keeps in-frame clones, though not all of them. V and J calls and clone size follow that table, whereas D and trimming were derived from the DNA. The sample has around 150,000 clones, roughly 73% seen once. Source material: peripheral blood. This TCR derives from a man in his 70s with acute or convalescent COVID-19. The rearrangement uses TRBV5-1 and TRBJ2-3; 7 bases match TRBD1. CDR3 nucleotides: TGCGCCAGCAGCTTGGCGGGACAGCCCACAGATACGCAGTATTTT. Its translation is CASSLAGQPTDTQYF. Supplemented by reference TRBV5-1 and TRBJ2-3, the full variable domain reads KAGVTQTPRYLIKTRGQQVTLSCSPISGHRSVSWYQQTPGQGLQFLFEYFSETQRNKGNFPGRFSGRQFSNSRSEMNVSTLELGDSALYLCASSLAGQPTDTQYFGPGTRLTVL.